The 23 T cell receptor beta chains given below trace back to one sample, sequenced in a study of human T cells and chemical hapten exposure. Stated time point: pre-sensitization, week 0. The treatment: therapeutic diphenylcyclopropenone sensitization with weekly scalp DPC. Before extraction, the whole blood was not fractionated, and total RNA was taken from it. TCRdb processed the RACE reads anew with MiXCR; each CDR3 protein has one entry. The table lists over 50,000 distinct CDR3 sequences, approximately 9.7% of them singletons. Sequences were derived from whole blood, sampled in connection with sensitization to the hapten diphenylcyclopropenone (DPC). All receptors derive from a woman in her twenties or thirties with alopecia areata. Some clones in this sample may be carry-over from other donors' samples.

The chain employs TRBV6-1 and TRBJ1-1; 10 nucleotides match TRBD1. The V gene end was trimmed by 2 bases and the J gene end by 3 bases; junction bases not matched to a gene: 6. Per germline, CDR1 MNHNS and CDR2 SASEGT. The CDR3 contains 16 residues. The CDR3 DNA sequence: TGTGCCAGCAGTGAATTAGACGGGACAGGGGACACTGAAGCTTTCTTT. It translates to CASSELDGTGDTEAFF.

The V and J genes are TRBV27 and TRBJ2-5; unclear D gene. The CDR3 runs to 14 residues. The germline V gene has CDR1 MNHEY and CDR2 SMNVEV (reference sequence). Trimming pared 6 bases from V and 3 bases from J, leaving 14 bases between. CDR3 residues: CASSWRRPEETQYF. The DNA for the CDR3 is TGTGCCAGCAGCTGGCGCCGACCGGAAGAGACCCAGTACTTC.

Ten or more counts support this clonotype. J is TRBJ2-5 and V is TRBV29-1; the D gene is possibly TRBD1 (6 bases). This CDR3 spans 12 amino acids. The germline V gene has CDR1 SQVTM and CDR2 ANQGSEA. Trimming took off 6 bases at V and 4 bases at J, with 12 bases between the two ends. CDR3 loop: CSVAIGGETQYF. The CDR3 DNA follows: TGCAGCGTAGCCATAGGGGGAGAGACCCAGTACTTC.

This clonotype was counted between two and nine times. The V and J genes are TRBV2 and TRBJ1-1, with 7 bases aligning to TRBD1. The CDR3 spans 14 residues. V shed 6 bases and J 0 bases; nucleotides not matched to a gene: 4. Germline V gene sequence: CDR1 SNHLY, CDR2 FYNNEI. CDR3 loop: CASRTDRLNTEAFF. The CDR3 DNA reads TGTGCCAGCAGGACGGACAGGCTGAACACTGAAGCTTTCTTT.

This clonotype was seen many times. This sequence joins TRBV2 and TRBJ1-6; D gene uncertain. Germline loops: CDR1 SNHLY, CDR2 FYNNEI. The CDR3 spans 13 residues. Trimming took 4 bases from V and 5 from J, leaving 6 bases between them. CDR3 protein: CASSVENNSPLHF. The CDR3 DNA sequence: TGTGCCAGCAGTGTGGAGAATAATTCACCCCTCCACTTT.

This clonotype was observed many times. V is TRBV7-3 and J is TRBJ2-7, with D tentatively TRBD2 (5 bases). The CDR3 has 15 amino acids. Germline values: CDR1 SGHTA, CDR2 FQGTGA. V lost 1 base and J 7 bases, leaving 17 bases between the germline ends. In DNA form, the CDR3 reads TGTGCCAGCAGCTTAAATCCGGGTGGACTTGGGGAGCAGTACTTC. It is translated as CASSLNPGGLGEQYF.

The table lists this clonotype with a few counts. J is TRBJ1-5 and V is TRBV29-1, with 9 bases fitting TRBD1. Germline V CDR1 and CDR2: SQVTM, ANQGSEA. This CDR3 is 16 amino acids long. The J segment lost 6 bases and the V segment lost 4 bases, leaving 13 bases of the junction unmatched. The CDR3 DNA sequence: TGCAGCGTTGGCCTAAGCGGGACAGGGAATAGTCAGCCCCAGCATTTT. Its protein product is CSVGLSGTGNSQPQHF.

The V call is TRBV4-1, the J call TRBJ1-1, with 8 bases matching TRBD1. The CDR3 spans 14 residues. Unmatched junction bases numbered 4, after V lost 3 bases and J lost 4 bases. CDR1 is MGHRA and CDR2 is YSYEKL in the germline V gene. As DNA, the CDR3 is TGCGCCAGCAGCCAGGGGACAGGTCGCACTGAAGCTTTCTTT. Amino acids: CASSQGTGRTEAFF.

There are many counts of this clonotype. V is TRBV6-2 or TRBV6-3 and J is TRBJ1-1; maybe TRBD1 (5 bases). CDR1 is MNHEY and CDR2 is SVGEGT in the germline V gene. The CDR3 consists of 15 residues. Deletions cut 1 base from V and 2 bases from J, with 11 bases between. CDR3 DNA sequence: TGTGCCAGCAGTTACTGGGGGAGAAAAAACACTGAAGCTTTCTTT. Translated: CASSYWGRKNTEAFF.

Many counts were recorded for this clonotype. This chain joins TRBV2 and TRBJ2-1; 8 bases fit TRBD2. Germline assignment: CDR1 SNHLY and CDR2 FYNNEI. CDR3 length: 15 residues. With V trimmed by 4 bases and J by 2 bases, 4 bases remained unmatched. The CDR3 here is CASSVAGSTYNEQFF. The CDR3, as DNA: TGTGCCAGCAGTGTAGCGGGGAGTACCTACAATGAGCAGTTCTTC.

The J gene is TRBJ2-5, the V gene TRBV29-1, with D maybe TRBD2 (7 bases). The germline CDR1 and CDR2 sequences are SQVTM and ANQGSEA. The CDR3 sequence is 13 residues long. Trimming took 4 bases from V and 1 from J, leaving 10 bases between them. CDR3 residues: CSVVGGAQETQYF. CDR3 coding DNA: TGCAGCGTTGTAGGGGGGGCCCAAGAGACCCAGTACTTC.

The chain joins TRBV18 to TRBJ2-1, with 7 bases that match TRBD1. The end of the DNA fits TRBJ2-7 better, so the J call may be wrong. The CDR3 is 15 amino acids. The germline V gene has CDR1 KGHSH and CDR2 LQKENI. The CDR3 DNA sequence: TGTGCCAGCTCACCCAAGGACAGGCCCTACAATGAGCAGTACTTC. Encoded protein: CASSPKDRPYNEQYF.

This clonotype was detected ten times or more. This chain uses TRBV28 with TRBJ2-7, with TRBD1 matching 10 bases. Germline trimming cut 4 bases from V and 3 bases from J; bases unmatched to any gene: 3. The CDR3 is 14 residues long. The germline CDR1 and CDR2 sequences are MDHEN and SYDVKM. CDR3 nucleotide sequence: TGTGCCAGCAGTTCCGGGACAGGGGACTACGAGCAGTACTTC. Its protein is CASSSGTGDYEQYF.

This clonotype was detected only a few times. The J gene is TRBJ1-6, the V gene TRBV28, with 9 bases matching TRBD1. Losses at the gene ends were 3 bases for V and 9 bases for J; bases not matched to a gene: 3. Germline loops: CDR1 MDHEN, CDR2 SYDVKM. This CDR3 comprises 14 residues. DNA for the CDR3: TGTGCCAGCAGTTTGGGACAGGGTTTTTCACCCCTCCACTTT. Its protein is CASSLGQGFSPLHF.

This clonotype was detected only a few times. The DNA for the CDR3 is TGTGCCAGCAGCGTCGCGGGCCCGGGGGTAGATACGCAGTATTTT. It is translated as CASSVAGPGVDTQYF. The chain couples TRBV9 to TRBJ2-3; a possible D gene is TRBD2 (6 bases). CDR1 and CDR2 (germline): SGDLS, YYNGEE. V shed 2 bases and J shed 5 bases, with 15 bases lying between them. The CDR3 loop spans 15 amino acids. Using reference TRBV9 and TRBJ2-3 for the parts outside the CDR3, the full variable domain is DSGVTQTPKHLITATGQRVTLRCSPRSGDLSVYWYQQSLDQGLQFLIQYYNGEERAKGNILERFSAQQFPDLHSELNLSSLELGDSALYFCASSVAGPGVDTQYFGPGTRLTVL.

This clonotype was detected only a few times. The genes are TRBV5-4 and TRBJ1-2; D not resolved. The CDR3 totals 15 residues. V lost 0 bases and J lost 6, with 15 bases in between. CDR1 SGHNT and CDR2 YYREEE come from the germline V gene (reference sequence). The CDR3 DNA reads TGTGCCAGCAGCTTGGGGATCGAACTGGTGGATGGCTACACCTTC. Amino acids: CASSLGIELVDGYTF.

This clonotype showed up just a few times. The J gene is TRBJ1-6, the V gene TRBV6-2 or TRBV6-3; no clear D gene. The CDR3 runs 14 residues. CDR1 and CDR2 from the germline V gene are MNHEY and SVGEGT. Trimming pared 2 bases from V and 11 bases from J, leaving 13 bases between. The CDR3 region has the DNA TGTGCCAGCAGTTACACAATCTTCTCGGCACCCCTCCACTTT. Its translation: CASSYTIFSAPLHF.

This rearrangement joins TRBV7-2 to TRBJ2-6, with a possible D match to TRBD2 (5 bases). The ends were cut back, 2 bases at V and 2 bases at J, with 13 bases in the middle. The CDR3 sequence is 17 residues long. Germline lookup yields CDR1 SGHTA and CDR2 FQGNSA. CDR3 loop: CASSLFGPGTGANVLTF. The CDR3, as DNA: TGTGCCAGCAGCTTATTCGGTCCGGGGACTGGGGCCAACGTCCTGACTTTC.

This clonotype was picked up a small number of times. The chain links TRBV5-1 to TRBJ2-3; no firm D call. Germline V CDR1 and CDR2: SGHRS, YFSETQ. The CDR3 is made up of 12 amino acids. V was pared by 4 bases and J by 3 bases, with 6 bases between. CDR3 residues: CASSLETDTQYF. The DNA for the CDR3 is TGCGCCAGCAGCCTAGAAACAGATACGCAGTATTTT. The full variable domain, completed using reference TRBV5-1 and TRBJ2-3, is KAGVTQTPRYLIKTRGQQVTLSCSPISGHRSVSWYQQTPGQGLQFLFEYFSETQRNKGNFPGRFSGRQFSNSRSEMNVSTLELGDSALYLCASSLETDTQYFGPGTRLTVL.

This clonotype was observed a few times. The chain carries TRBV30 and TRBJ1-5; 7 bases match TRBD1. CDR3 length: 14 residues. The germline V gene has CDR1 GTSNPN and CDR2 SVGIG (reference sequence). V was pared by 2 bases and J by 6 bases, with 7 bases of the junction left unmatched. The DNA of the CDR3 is TGTGCCTGGAGTCCACAGGGGTGGTGTCAGCCCCAGCATTTT. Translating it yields CAWSPQGWCQPQHF.

CDR3 sequence reads: CASSYGHPSNQPQHF. DNA for the CDR3: TGTGCCAGCAGCTATGGACATCCTAGCAATCAGCCCCAGCATTTT. The V and J genes are TRBV7-2 and TRBJ1-5; tentatively, D is TRBD1 (5 bases). The length of the CDR3 is 15 residues. Germline V lookup: CDR1 SGHTA, CDR2 FQGNSA. V was cut by 4 bases and J by 0 bases, with 10 bases left in between.

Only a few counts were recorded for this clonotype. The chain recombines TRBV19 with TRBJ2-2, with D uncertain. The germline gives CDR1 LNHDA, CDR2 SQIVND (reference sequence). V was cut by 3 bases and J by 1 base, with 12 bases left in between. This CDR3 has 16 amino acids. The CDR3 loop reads CASSMWEPQNTGELFF. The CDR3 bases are TGTGCCAGTAGTATGTGGGAACCACAGAACACCGGGGAGCTGTTTTTT.

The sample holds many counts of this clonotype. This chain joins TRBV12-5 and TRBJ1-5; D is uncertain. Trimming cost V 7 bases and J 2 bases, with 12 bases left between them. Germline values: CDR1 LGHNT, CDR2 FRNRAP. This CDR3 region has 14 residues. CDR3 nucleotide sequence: TGTGCTAGTGCCTCAGCCCCGGGCAATCAGCCCCAGCATTTT. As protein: CASASAPGNQPQHF.